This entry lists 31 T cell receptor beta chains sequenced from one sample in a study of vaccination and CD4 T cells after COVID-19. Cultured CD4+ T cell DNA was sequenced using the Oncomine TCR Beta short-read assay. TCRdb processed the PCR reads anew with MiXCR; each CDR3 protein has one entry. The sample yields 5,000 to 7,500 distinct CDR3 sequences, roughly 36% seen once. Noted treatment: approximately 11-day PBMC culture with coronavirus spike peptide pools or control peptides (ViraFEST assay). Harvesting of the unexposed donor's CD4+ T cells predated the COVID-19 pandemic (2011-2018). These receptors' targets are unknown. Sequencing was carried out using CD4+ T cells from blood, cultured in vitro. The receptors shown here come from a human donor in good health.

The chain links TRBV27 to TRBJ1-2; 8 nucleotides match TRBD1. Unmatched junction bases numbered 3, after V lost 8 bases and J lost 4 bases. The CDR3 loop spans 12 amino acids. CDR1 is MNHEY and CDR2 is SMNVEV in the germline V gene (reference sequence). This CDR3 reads CASWGQVYGYTF. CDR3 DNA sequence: TGTGCCAGCTGGGGACAGGTCTATGGCTACACCTTC.

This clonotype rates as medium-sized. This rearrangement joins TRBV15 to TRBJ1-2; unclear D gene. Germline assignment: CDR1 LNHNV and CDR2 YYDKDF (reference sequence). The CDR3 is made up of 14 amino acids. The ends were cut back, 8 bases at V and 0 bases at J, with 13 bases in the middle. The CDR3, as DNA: TGTGCCACCGGGGTCGTGCATCCTAACTATGGCTACACCTTC. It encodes CATGVVHPNYGYTF.

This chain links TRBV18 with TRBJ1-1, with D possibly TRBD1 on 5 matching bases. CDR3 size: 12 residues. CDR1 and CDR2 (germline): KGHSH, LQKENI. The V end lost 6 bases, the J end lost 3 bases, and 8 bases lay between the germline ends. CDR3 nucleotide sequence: TGTGCCAGCTCCCTGGGGGACACTGAAGCTTTCTTT. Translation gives CASSLGDTEAFF.

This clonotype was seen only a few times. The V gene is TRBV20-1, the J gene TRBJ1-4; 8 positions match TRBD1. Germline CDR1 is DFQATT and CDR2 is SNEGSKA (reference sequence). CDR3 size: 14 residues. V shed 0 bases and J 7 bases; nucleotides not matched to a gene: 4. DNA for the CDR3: TGCAGTGCTAGAGACAGGGGGCAGGGTGAAAAACTGTTTTTT. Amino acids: CSARDRGQGEKLFF.

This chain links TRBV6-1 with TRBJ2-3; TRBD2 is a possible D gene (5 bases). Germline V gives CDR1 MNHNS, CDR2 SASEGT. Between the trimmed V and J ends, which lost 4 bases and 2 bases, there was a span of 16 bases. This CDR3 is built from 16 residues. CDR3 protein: CASSARNGLSTDTQYF. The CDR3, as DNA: TGTGCCAGCAGTGCCCGGAACGGACTTTCCACAGATACGCAGTATTTT.

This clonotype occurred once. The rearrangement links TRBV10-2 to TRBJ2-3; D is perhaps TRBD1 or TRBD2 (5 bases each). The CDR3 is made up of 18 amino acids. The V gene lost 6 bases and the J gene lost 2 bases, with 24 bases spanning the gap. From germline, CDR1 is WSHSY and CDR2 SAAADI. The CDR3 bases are TGCGCCAGCAGGTATGTGACCAGCGGTTGGGACGCCACAGATACGCAGTATTTT. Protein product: CASRYVTSGWDATDTQYF.

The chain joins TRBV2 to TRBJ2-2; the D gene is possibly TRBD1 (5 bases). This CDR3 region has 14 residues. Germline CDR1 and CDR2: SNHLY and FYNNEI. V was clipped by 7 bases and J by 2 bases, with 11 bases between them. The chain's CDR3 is CASKVDTNTGELFF. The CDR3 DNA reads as TGTGCCAGCAAGGTGGACACCAACACCGGGGAGCTGTTTTTT.

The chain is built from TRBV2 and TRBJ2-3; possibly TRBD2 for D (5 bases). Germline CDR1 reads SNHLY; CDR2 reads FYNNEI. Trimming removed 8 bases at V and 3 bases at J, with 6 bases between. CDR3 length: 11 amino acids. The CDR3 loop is CASGSTDTQYF. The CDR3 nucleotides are TGTGCCAGCGGGAGTACAGATACGCAGTATTTT. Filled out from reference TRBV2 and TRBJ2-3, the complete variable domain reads EPEVTQTPSHQVTQMGQEVILRCVPISNHLYFYWYRQILGQKVEFLVSFYNNEISEKSEIFDDQFSVERPDGSNFTLKIRSTKLEDSAMYFCASGSTDTQYFGPGTRLTVL.

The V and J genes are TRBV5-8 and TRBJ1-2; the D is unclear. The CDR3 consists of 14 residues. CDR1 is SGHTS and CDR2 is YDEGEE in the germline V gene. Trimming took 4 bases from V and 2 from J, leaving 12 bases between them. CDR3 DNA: TGTGCCAGCAGCCTACCCGGGAACAACTATGGCTACACCTTC. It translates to CASSLPGNNYGYTF.

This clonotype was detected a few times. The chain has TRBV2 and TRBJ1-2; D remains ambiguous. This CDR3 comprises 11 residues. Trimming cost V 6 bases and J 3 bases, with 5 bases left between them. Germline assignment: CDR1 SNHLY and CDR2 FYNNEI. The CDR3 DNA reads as TGTGCCAGCAGGGAGGACTATGGCTACACCTTC. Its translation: CASREDYGYTF.

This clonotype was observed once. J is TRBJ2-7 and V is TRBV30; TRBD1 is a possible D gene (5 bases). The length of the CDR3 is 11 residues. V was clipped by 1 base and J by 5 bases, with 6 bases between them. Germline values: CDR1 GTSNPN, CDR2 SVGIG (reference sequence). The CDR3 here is CAWSEGDEQYF. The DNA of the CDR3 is TGTGCCTGGAGTGAAGGGGACGAGCAGTACTTC.

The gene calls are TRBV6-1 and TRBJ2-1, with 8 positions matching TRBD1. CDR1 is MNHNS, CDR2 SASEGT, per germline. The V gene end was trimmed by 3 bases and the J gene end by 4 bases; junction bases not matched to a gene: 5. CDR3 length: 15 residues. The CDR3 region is CASSDATGAYNEQFF. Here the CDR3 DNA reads TGTGCCAGCAGTGATGCGACAGGGGCATACAATGAGCAGTTCTTC.

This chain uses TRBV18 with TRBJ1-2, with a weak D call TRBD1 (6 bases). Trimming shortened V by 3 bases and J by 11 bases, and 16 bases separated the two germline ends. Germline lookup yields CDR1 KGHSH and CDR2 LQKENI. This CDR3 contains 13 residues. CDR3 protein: CASSPSYDRRYTF. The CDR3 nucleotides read TGTGCCAGCTCACCCTCTTATGACAGGCGGTACACCTTC.

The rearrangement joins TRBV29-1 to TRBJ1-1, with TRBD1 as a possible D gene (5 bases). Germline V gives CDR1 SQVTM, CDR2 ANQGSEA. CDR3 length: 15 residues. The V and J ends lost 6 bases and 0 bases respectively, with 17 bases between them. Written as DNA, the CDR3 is TGCAGCGTCGGGATAGGGGCGCGGATGAACACTGAAGCTTTCTTT. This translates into CSVGIGARMNTEAFF.

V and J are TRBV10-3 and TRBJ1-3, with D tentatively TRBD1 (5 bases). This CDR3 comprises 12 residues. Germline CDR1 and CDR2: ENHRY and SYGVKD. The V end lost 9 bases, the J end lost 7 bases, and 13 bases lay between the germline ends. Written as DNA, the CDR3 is TGTGCCATGGGAGCTGAGGGGAACACCATATATTTT. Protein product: CAMGAEGNTIYF.

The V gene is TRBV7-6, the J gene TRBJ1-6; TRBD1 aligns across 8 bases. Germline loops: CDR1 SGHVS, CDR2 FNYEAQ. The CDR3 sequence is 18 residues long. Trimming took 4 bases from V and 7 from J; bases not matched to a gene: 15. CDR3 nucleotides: TGTGCCAGCAGCTCAGACAGGGGAACAGAATTCGGGAATTCACCCCTCCACTTT. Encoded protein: CASSSDRGTEFGNSPLHF.

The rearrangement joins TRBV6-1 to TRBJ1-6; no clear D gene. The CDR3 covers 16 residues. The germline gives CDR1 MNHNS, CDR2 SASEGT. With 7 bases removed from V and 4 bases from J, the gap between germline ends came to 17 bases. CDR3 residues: CASMPPSSGYNSPLHF. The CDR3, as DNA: TGTGCCAGCATGCCCCCATCCTCGGGTTATAATTCACCCCTCCACTTT.

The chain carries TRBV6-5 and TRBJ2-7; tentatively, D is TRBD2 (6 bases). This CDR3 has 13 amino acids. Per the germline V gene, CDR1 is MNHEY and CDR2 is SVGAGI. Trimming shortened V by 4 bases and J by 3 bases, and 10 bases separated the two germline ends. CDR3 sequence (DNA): TGTGCCAGCAGTTCGACTAGTATCTACGAGCAGTACTTC. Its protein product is CASSSTSIYEQYF.

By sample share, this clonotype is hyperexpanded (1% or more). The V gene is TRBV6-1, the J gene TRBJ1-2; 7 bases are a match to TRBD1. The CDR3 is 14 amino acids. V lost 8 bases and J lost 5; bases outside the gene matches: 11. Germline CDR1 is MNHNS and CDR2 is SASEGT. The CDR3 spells CASANGQAPYGYTF. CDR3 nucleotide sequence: TGTGCCAGCGCCAATGGACAGGCACCGTATGGCTACACCTTC.

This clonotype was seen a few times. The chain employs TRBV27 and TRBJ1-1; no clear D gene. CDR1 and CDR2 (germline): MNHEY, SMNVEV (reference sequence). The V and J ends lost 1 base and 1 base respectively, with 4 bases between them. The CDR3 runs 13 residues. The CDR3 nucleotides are TGTGCCAGCAGTTTATACAGGAACACTGAAGCTTTCTTT. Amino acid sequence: CASSLYRNTEAFF.

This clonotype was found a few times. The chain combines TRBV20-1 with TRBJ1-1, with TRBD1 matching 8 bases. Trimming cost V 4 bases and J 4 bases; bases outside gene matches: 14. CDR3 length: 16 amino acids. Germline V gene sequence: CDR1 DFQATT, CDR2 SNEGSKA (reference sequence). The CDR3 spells CSATPPGRGRGTEAFF. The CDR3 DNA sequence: TGCAGTGCTACCCCCCCGGGCAGGGGGCGGGGCACTGAAGCTTTCTTT.

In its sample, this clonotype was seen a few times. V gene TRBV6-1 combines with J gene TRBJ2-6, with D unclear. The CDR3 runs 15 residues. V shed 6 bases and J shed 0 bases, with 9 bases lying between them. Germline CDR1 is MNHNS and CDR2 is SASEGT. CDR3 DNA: TGTGCCAGCAGCAAAAGCCGCTCTGGGGCCAACGTCCTGACTTTC. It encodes CASSKSRSGANVLTF.

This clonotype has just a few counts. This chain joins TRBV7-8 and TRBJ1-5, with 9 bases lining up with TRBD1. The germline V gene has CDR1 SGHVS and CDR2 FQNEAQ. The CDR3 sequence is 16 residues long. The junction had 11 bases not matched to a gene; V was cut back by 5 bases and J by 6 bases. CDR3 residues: CASSLVVGQGFQPQHF. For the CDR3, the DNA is TGTGCCAGCAGCCTCGTAGTCGGACAGGGGTTTCAGCCCCAGCATTTT.

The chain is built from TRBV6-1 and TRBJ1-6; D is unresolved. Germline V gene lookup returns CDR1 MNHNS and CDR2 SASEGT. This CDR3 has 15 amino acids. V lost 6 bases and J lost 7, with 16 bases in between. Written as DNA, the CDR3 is TGTGCCAGCAGCGTCCATGGAGGGTCGAATTCACCCCTCCACTTT. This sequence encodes CASSVHGGSNSPLHF.

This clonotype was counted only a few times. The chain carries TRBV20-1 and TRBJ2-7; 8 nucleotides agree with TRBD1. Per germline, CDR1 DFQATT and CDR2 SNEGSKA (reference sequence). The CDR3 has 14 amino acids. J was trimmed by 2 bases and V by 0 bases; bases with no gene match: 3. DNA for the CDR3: TGCAGTGCTAGAGATCAGGGGGCCCCCTACGAGCAGTACTTC. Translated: CSARDQGAPYEQYF.

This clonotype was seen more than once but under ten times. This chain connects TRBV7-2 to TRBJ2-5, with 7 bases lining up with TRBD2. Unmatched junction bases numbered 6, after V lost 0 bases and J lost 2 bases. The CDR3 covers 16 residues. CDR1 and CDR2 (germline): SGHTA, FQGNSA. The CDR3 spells CASSLASARGQETQYF. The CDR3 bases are TGTGCCAGCAGCTTAGCGTCTGCGCGGGGGCAAGAGACCCAGTACTTC.

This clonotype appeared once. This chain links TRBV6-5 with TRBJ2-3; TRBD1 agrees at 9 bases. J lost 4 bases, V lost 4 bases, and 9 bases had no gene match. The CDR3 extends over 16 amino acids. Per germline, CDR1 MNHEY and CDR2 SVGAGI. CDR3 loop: CASSSRDRVFSDTQYF. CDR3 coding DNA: TGTGCCAGCAGTTCCCGGGACAGGGTGTTTTCAGATACGCAGTATTTT.

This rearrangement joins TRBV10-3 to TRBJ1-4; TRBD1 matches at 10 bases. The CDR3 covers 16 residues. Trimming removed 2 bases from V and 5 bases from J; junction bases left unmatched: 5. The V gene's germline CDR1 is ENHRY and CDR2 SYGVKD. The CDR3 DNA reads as TGTGCCATCAGTGAGACACCGGGACAGGGGAATGAAAAACTGTTTTTT. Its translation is CAISETPGQGNEKLFF.

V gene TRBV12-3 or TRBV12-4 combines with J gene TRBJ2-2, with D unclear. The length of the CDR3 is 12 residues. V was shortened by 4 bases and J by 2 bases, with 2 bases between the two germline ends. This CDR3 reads CASSSNTGELFF. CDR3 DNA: TGTGCCAGCAGTTCTAACACCGGGGAGCTGTTTTTT.

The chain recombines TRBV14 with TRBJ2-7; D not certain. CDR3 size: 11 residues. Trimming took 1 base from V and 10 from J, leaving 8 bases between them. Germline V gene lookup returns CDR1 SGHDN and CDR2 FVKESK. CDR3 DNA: TGTGCCAGCAGCCAAGTGAAGAAACAGTACTTC. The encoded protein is CASSQVKKQYF.

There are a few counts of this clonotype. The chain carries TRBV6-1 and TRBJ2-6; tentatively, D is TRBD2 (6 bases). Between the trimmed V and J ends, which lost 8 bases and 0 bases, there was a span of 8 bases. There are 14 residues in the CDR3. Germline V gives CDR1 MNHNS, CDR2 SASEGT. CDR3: CASGGLSGANVLTF. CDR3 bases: TGTGCCAGCGGGGGACTCTCTGGGGCCAACGTCCTGACTTTC.